This TCR beta chain was sequenced in a study of blood T cell repertoires in COVID-19. Using immunoSEQ multiplex PCR, the repertoire was profiled, and TCRdb retains in-frame clones only, with some absent. The table shows around 260,000 clones, with about 90% occurring only once. Trimming removed 2 bases from V and 3 bases from J; junction bases left unmatched: 6. Per germline, CDR1 MNHEY and CDR2 SMNVEV (reference sequence). The CDR3 loop spans 17 amino acids. The sample was peripheral blood. The chain couples TRBV27 to TRBJ2-3; 12 bases line up with TRBD2. This clonotype was obtained from a young adult with COVID-19, enrolled during active disease. The CDR3 sequence is CASSLTPGLAGTDTQYF. The DNA for the CDR3 is TGTGCCAGCAGTTTAACCCCCGGACTAGCGGGGACAGATACGCAGTATTTT.